This record covers a single TCR beta chain. Its antigen is undetermined. The data were obtained in a study of vaccination effects on CD4 cells after COVID-19. Study background: Relative to the second dose, post-vaccine samples were obtained a median of 72 days later. Regarding the study as a whole: Whether induced by infection or by vaccine, clones showed marked clonal contraction late after vaccination. Convalescent patients were few in the study, and early post-infection timepoints were absent.

V was trimmed by 1 base and J by 5 bases, leaving 15 bases between them. This CDR3 is built from 15 residues. Germline CDR1 is SGHAT and CDR2 is FQNNGV. The assay was immunoSEQ multiplex PCR, and TCRdb's table has in-frame clones only and misses some. The sample contains some 50,000 clones, 65% to 75% of which appear only once. Before sequencing took place, the ViraFEST assay used viral peptide pools to expand antigen-specific CD4+ T cells. The culture ran for 9 to 11 days, and then CD4+ T cells were isolated. The cohort was immunized with two doses of either the BNT162b2 or mRNA-1273 vaccine. On day 3 and again on day 7, half the medium was replaced with IL-2 medium.

This chain joins TRBV11-2 and TRBJ2-7; no clear D. This clonotype was obtained from a human donor who received a COVID-19 vaccine. The sequenced sample was CD4+ T cells from PBMCs cultured with HCoV-OC43 spike peptides, obtained after COVID-19 vaccination. Described subset: HCoV-OC43 spike overlapping peptide pool stimulation. The CDR3 nucleotides are TGTGCCAGCAGCTTAGGAGGTAGATTTGCCCACGAGCAGTACTTC. It yields the protein CASSLGGRFAHEQYF.